This TCR beta chain originates from a study of vaccination and CD4 T cells after COVID-19. Sequenced with the Oncomine TCR Beta short-read assay was DNA taken from cultured CD4+ T cells. Each CDR3 protein is one row after TCRdb ran MiXCR on the PCR reads. The table includes tens of thousands of distinct CDR3 sequences, over 60% detected once. The treatment denotes: approximately nine-day PBMC culture with coronavirus spike peptide pools or control peptides (ViraFEST assay). CDR1 is MNHNS and CDR2 is SASEGT in the germline V gene. The CDR3 is 15 residues long. The junction had 4 bases not matched to a gene; V was cut back by 6 bases and J by 1 base. Worth noting for this clonotype: Its target is not known.

The sample was CD4+ T cells from blood, cultured in vitro, taken after SARS-CoV-2 vaccination. The clonotype originates from a human donor who received a COVID-19 vaccine. The V gene is TRBV6-1, the J gene TRBJ2-2, with 8 nucleotides matching TRBD2. CDR3 in DNA: TGTGCCAGCAGCCGCGGGACTAGGAACACCGGGGAGCTGTTTTTT. This sequence encodes CASSRGTRNTGELFF.